This T cell receptor (beta chain) comes out of a study of beta chain features in type 1 diabetes (dated by TCRdb to 2017 to 2018). In terms of the full investigation: Mean age, gender distribution, total cell number and subset yield did not differ between patients and healthy donors. The study compared the TCRB repertoires of sorted circulating CD4+ T cell subsets in recently diagnosed type 1 diabetes patients with those in matched healthy donors. A total of about 110,000,000 sorted cells were examined across all samples, and a strong correlation was observed between cell number per subset and RNA yield. Naive and central memory subsets were obtained from all 30 or so donors, but regulatory and stem cell-like memory subsets were isolated from only 8 patients and roughly 8 healthy donors.

From each donor, a single peripheral blood sample of approximately 0.11 L on average was drawn into heparinised tubes. Using a panel that included CD45RO, CCR7, CD25, CD127, CD95 and CD27, naive, central memory, regulatory and stem cell-like memory CD4+ T cells were sorted on a BD FACSAria II. A purity above 95% was achieved for all sorted populations. PBMCs were separated immediately by Lymphoprep density gradient centrifugation and were stained directly, without being cultured. Samples were stained and sorted in pairs, with one healthy donor and one patient per experiment, so that batch effects were minimized. The CDR3 goes from the cysteine to the phenylalanine over 17 residues. Only the CDR3 part of the read is kept: 51 bases, read in frame from the first base. The CDR1 and CDR2 encoded by the germline V gene are ENHRY and SYGVKD. The junction carries 19 bases between V and J, which are trimmed by 3 bases and 1 base respectively.

This clone was observed a handful of times. This clone's antigen is unknown. No base qualities exist here, and no much larger clone lies one base off it. Overall study results and their limits: Naive, central memory and regulatory TCRB repertoires appeared more similar among patients than among healthy donors. PCR may preferentially amplify shorter templates, but because patient and control samples were amplified and corrected together, any resulting skew would affect both groups equally. Only small numbers of individuals were included in the HLA sub-analyses, which left unresolved whether HLA type had any influence on TCRB rearrangement. A moderate but significant shortening of TCRB CDR3 length was observed in type 1 diabetes patients in all four CD4+ subsets. At VDJ recombination sites, patients with type 1 diabetes made fewer insertions and deleted more nucleotides, a pattern implying thymic rearrangement abnormalities. Because cDNA was sequenced instead of genomic DNA, highly expressing activated cells could be over-represented, though the groups showed no difference in activation or CD3 levels.

All of the isolated RNA was reverse transcribed with the High Capacity cDNA Reverse Transcription Kit, so expressed TCRB transcripts were sequenced. Deep immunoSEQ sequencing was applied to naive, central memory and regulatory T cell samples, giving an average of about 3.8 million total reads per sample. After sorted cells were lysed in RLT buffer, RNA was extracted with DNase-treated RNeasy Micro or Mini kits, with the choice depending on cell number. Each cell subset was processed separately to prevent cross-contamination, with patient and healthy donor samples processed together. TCRB sequences were amplified from cDNA with the immunoSEQ multiplex PCR, producing 87-bp fragments spanning the CDR3 region. Sequencing of the amplicons was done on the Illumina HiSeq platform. The original methods were these. PCR bias was corrected computationally using synthetic template baselines, and reads within Hamming distance 2 were collapsed, with unmergeable singletons discarded. By aligning reads against IMGT, V, D and J genes, CDR3 length, and insertions or deletions at six rearrangement sites were assigned. Within each subset, clonotype counts were normalized to sorted cell number, and only after that were true diversity and Gini coefficients computed with the tcR R package. The overlap coefficient, calculated on TCRB nucleotide sequences, was used to measure repertoire sharing. Out-of-frame TCRB sequences from naive cells were analyzed to stand in for the pre-selection repertoire. TCRdb stores this immuneACCESS table with in-frame sequences only. Part of the clones is absent; in the studies checked, under half of the shortfall reflects unresolved V genes, and no reason is known for the rest. V and J calls and clone size are those listed in that table; D and trimming were worked out from the DNA. This sample lists 850,000 to 900,000 clones; roughly a sixth were detected once. 0.023% of the sample is in the top ten clones.

The receptor was derived from a woman aged 18-29 years in good health. Sequencing was done on a sample of naive CD4+ T cells from blood. What this sample's cell subset or site label stands for: true naive CD4+ T cells. Rearrangement joined TRBV10-3 to TRBJ2-7; the D gene is possibly TRBD1, with 6 bases matching. The nucleotides read TGTGCCATCAGTGATTGGGGCCGGGACAAAGCGTCCTACGAGCAGTACTTC. It translates to CAISDWGRDKASYEQYF.